These 17 T cell receptor beta chains were all obtained from the same sample, sequenced in a study of shared clonotypes between healthy human individuals. Using immunoSEQ multiplex PCR, the repertoire was profiled, and TCRdb retains in-frame clones only, with some absent. Here the sample spans hundreds of thousands of clones, roughly 72% being singletons. The material sequenced was memory CD4+ T cells sorted from blood. Documented subset: CD45RA-negative fraction. The receptors originated from a woman aged 25 to 39 in good health.

V usage is TRBV5-1 and J usage is TRBJ2-7; TRBD1 agrees at 8 bases. After removal of 4 bases from V and 7 bases from J, the junction contained 13 bases not matched to a gene. This CDR3 spans 15 amino acids. The germline gives CDR1 SGHRS, CDR2 YFSETQ. The CDR3 sequence is CASSGRDRPTGEQYF. The CDR3 coding sequence is TGCGCCAGCAGCGGCCGGGACAGGCCAACGGGGGAGCAGTACTTC.

This sequence joins TRBV10-2 and TRBJ1-2; the match to TRBD1 covers 7 bases. This CDR3 spans 13 amino acids. With 6 bases clipped from V and 6 bases from J, the junction kept 7 bases outside the gene matches. The germline gives CDR1 WSHSY, CDR2 SAAADI. CDR3 residues: CASSYGTVDGYTF. The CDR3 DNA follows: TGCGCCAGCAGCTATGGGACAGTCGATGGCTACACCTTC.

As to this clone: Other DNA sequences of this sample code for an identical CDR3. The chain carries TRBV7-9 and TRBJ2-3; TRBD2 matches at 10 bases. Germline trimming cut 8 bases from V and 2 bases from J; bases unmatched to any gene: 4. Germline assignment: CDR1 SEHNR and CDR2 FQNEAQ (reference sequence). This CDR3 is built from 14 residues. The CDR3 here is CASLAGGSTDTQYF. In nucleotides, the CDR3 is TGTGCCAGCTTAGCGGGAGGATCCACAGATACGCAGTATTTT. Based on the CDR3 plus reference TRBV7-9 and TRBJ2-3, the full variable domain is DTGVSQNPRHKITKRGQNVTFRCDPISEHNRLYWYRQTLGQGPEFLTYFQNEAQLEKSRLLSDRFSAERPKGSFSTLEIQRTEQGDSAMYLCASLAGGSTDTQYFGPGTRLTVL.

The chain has TRBV28 and TRBJ2-2, with D tentatively TRBD2 (6 bases). Germline CDR1 and CDR2: MDHEN and SYDVKM. CDR3 length: 15 amino acids. Between the trimmed V and J ends, which lost 0 bases and 5 bases, there was a span of 10 bases. The CDR3 sequence is CASSLWAGRTGELFF. CDR3 DNA: TGTGCCAGCAGTTTATGGGCGGGGCGTACCGGGGAGCTGTTTTTT.

V usage is TRBV30 and J usage is TRBJ1-1; D ambiguous. CDR3 length equals 13 residues. The V and J ends lost 1 base and 2 bases respectively, with 8 bases between them. The germline V gene encodes CDR1 GTSNPN and CDR2 SVGIG (reference sequence). CDR3 amino acids: CAWSEEGNTEAFF. The CDR3 region has the DNA TGTGCCTGGAGTGAAGAGGGCAACACTGAAGCTTTCTTT.

The chain joins TRBV28 to TRBJ1-5; weak D call: TRBD1 (5 bases). CDR1 and CDR2 from the germline V gene are MDHEN and SYDVKM. V was shortened by 4 bases and J by 1 base, with 17 bases between the two germline ends. This CDR3 contains 17 residues. This chain's CDR3 is CASSSPRQGGSNQPQHF. The DNA of the CDR3 is TGTGCCAGCAGTTCCCCCCGCCAGGGCGGGAGCAATCAGCCCCAGCATTTT.

This chain joins TRBV4-1 and TRBJ2-3; maybe TRBD2 (6 bases). Germline V lookup: CDR1 MGHRA, CDR2 YSYEKL. Trimming stripped 1 base from V and 2 bases from J, with 16 bases between. The CDR3 loop spans 17 amino acids. The CDR3 sequence is CASSQAPVQRATDTQYF. The CDR3 DNA is TGCGCCAGCAGCCAAGCCCCGGTACAGCGGGCCACAGATACGCAGTATTTT.

The chain has TRBV29-1 and TRBJ2-1; D gene ambiguous. Germline CDR1 is SQVTM and CDR2 is ANQGSEA. V was shortened by 0 bases and J by 10 bases, with 16 bases between the two germline ends. The CDR3 covers 14 residues. The CDR3 sequence: CSVEDRYPPWEQFF. The CDR3 DNA is TGCAGCGTTGAAGATCGCTACCCCCCGTGGGAGCAGTTCTTC.

The gene calls are TRBV15 and TRBJ1-1; 9 bases match TRBD1. The CDR3 consists of 15 residues. Germline V gene lookup returns CDR1 LNHNV and CDR2 YYDKDF (reference sequence). Trimming cost V 1 base and J 5 bases; bases outside gene matches: 5. In DNA form, the CDR3 reads TGTGCCACCAGCAGAGCTCGAGACAGGGGGACTGAAGCTTTCTTT. It specifies CATSRARDRGTEAFF. The full variable domain, its missing parts supplied by reference TRBV15 and TRBJ1-1, is DAMVIQNPRYQVTQFGKPVTLSCSQTLNHNVMYWYQQKSSQAPKLLFHYYDKDFNNEADTPDNFQSRRPNTSFCFLDIRSPGLGDTAMYLCATSRARDRGTEAFFGQGTRLTVV.

This clone was seen just once. V is TRBV28 and J is TRBJ2-7; 12 bases agree with TRBD1. Germline assignment: CDR1 MDHEN and CDR2 SYDVKM. V lost 5 bases, J lost 6 bases, and 11 bases stayed unmatched. This CDR3 contains 16 residues. The CDR3 sequence: CASSAGTGGALGEQYF. The CDR3 coding sequence is TGTGCCAGCAGTGCCGGGACAGGGGGCGCGTTGGGCGAGCAGTACTTC.

This clone was observed a handful of times. The chain employs TRBV19 and TRBJ1-2; D is possibly TRBD1 (5 bases). Trimming removed 4 bases at V and 4 bases at J, with 10 bases between. CDR1 and CDR2 from the germline V gene are LNHDA and SQIVND (reference sequence). This CDR3 is built from 13 residues. This CDR3 is CASSTQGIYGYTF. DNA of the CDR3: TGTGCCAGTAGTACGCAGGGAATCTATGGCTACACCTTC.

This clone turned up a few times. J is TRBJ2-1 and V is TRBV29-1; tentatively, D is TRBD2 (6 bases). The CDR3 totals 14 residues. CDR1 is SQVTM, CDR2 ANQGSEA, per germline. The germline V and J ends were trimmed by 8 bases and 4 bases, with 18 bases remaining between them. The CDR3 here is CSCTEVAAYNEQFF. The CDR3 DNA sequence: TGCAGCTGCACGGAGGTAGCGGCATACAATGAGCAGTTCTTC.

The rearrangement links TRBV29-1 to TRBJ2-3; the D is unclear. The CDR3 is 17 amino acids. Trimming took 1 base from V and 6 from J, leaving 23 bases between them. Germline CDR1 is SQVTM and CDR2 is ANQGSEA. For the CDR3, the DNA is TGCAGCGTTGAAGGGGCCCGAGCAGGCGACTCTTTGGATACGCAGTATTTT. Translated, it gives CSVEGARAGDSLDTQYF.

The genes are TRBV29-1 and TRBJ2-5; 8 nucleotides agree with TRBD2. The V segment lost 5 bases and the J segment 4 bases; nucleotides outside the gene matches: 6. Germline CDR1 and CDR2: SQVTM and ANQGSEA. The CDR3 is 13 residues long. The CDR3 DNA follows: TGCAGCGTTAAAGGACTAGCCGGAGAGACCCAGTACTTC. Encoded protein: CSVKGLAGETQYF.

This clone was observed once. The chain employs TRBV4-2 and TRBJ2-1; 7 bases match TRBD2. Germline assignment: CDR1 LGHNA and CDR2 YNFKEQ. The trim removed 3 bases at V and 0 bases at J, leaving 5 bases unmatched. The CDR3 sequence is 16 residues long. CDR3 loop: CASSHLGGSSYNEQFF. The CDR3 DNA reads as TGTGCCAGCAGCCATCTCGGCGGGAGCTCCTACAATGAGCAGTTCTTC.

In this sample, this clone turned up once. V is TRBV11-2 and J is TRBJ1-2; D remains ambiguous. The CDR3 runs 14 residues. Looked up from germline, CDR1 is SGHAT and CDR2 is FQNNGV. The ends were cut back, 5 bases at V and 5 bases at J, with 15 bases in the middle. The CDR3 region has the DNA TGTGCCAGCAGCCCTGGGCCGTCAAAATATGGCTACACCTTC. Amino acids: CASSPGPSKYGYTF.

There are a few counts of this clone. This chain uses TRBV28 with TRBJ2-7; D gene ambiguous. The CDR3 is 17 amino acids. Germline CDR1 is MDHEN and CDR2 is SYDVKM. The germline V and J ends were trimmed by 6 bases and 0 bases, with 21 bases remaining between them. This CDR3 reads CASSSQQRLYSSYEQYF. DNA of the CDR3: TGTGCCAGCAGCAGCCAGCAGCGACTCTATAGCTCCTACGAGCAGTACTTC.